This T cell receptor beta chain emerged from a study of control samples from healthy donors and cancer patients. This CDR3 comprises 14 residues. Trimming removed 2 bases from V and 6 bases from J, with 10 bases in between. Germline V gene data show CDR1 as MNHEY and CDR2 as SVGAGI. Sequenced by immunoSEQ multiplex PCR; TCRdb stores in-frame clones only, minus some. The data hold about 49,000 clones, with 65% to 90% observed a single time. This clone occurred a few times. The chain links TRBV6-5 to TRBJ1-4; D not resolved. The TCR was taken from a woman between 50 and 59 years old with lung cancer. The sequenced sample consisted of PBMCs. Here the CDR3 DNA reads TGTGCCAGCAGTTACCGAGGGAGCGATGAAAAACTGTTTTTT. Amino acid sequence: CASSYRGSDEKLFF.